The clone carrying this T cell receptor beta chain was detected ten times or more. Its target is unknown. Unique molecular identifiers were built into the TCRbeta library. TCRdb reprocessed the PCR reads via MiXCR and lists one record per CDR3 protein. The sample consists of 200,000 to 250,000 distinct CDR3 sequences, about 25% of them appearing once. This sample was included in a study of T-cell reconstitution after alpha-beta-depleted transplantation in children. Regarding the study as a whole: From surviving recipient T cells and thymic progenitors came the high day-60 TCRbeta diversity observed in some patients. Newly produced T cells mostly provided counts and TCRbeta diversity after one year, as hyperexpanded clones declined.

V trimming: 2 bases; J trimming: 4 bases; junction bases outside the gene matches: 9. CDR1 is MNHEY, CDR2 SVGEGT, per germline. This CDR3 is 17 amino acids long. This TCR was recovered from a girl aged 2-10 years with Fanconi anemia, due to receive a stem cell transplant. Sequenced material: PBMCs, taken before TCRalphabeta/CD19-depleted stem cell transplant. V gene TRBV6-2 or TRBV6-3 combines with J gene TRBJ2-5; TRBD2 agrees at 11 bases. The CDR3 loop reads CASSYRLAGGNGETQYF. The CDR3 bases are TGTGCCAGCAGTTACCGCCTAGCGGGGGGTAACGGAGAGACCCAGTACTTC.